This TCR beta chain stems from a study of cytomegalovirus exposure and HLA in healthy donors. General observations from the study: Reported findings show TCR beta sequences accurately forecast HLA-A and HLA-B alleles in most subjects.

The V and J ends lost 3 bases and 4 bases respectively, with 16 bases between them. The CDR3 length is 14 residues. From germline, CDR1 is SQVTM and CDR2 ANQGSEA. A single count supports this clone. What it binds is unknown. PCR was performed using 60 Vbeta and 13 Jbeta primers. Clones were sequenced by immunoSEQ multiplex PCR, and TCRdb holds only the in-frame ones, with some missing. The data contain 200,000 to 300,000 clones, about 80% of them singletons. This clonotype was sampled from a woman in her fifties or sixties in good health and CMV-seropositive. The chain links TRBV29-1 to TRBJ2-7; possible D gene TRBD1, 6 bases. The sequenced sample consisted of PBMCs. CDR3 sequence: CSVDLDSKPYEQYF. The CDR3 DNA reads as TGCAGCGTTGATTTGGACAGCAAGCCTTACGAGCAGTACTTC.